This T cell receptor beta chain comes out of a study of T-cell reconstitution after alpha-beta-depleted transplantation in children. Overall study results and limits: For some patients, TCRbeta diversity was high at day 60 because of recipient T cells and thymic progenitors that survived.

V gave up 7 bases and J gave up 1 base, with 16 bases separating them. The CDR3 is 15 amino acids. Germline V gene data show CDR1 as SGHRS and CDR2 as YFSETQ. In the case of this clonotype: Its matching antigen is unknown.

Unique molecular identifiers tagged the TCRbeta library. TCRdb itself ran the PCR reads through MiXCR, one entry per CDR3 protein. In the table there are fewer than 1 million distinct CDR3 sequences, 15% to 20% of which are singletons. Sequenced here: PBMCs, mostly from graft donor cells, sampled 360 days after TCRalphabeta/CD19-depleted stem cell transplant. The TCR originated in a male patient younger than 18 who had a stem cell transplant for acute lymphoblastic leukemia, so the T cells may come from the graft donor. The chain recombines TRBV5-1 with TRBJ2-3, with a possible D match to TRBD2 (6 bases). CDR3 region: CASDLSGVGTDTQYF. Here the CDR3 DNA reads TGCGCCAGCGACCTTTCGGGAGTGGGCACAGATACGCAGTATTTT.